A single sample gave rise to the 23 T cell receptor beta chains below, sequenced in a study of blood T cell repertoires in COVID-19. Method: immunoSEQ multiplex PCR; TCRdb's copy keeps in-frame clones and lacks some. Counted here are over 120,000 clones, roughly 86% occurring once; the ten biggest clones make up 0.8% to 0.95%. The sequenced sample was peripheral blood. The receptors were sampled from a woman aged 45-65 years with acute or convalescent COVID-19.

The chain couples TRBV28 to TRBJ1-4; D perhaps matches TRBD1 (5 bases). CDR1 and CDR2 (germline): MDHEN, SYDVKM. The germline V and J ends were trimmed by 7 bases and 8 bases, with 17 bases remaining between them. This CDR3 comprises 14 residues. The CDR3 here is CASTPLAGREKLFF. The CDR3 nucleotides read TGTGCCAGCACCCCCCTGGCAGGGAGGGAAAAACTGTTTTTT.

The chain joins TRBV7-3 to TRBJ2-3; TRBD2 agrees at 7 bases. The CDR3 contains 18 residues. From germline, CDR1 is SGHTA and CDR2 FQGTGA. Trimming at V came to 4 bases and at J to 5 bases, leaving 18 bases not matched to a gene. CDR3 coding DNA: TGTGCCAGCAGCTCTCAGAGAAATGGACTAGACGCTGGAGATACGCAGTATTTT. The encoded protein is CASSSQRNGLDAGDTQYF.

This clone was counted once. The rearrangement uses TRBV4-1 and TRBJ1-5, with 7 bases fitting TRBD1. Trimming took 4 bases from V and 1 from J; bases not matched to a gene: 10. The V gene's germline CDR1 is MGHRA and CDR2 YSYEKL. This CDR3 comprises 17 residues. Here the CDR3 reads CASSPEGGRVSNQPQHF. CDR3 nucleotides: TGCGCCAGCAGCCCCGAAGGGGGCAGGGTAAGCAATCAGCCCCAGCATTTT.

This chain links TRBV27 with TRBJ1-4; D might be TRBD1 (5 bases). Germline assignment: CDR1 MNHEY and CDR2 SMNVEV (reference sequence). Trimming pared 6 bases from V and 8 bases from J, leaving 22 bases between. This CDR3 region has 16 residues. The CDR3 region is CASSSSAGGIWEKLFF. The CDR3 DNA reads TGTGCCAGCAGCTCCTCGGCGGGGGGAATTTGGGAAAAACTGTTTTTT.

The J gene is TRBJ1-1, the V gene TRBV29-1; TRBD1 might be the D (5 bases). V lost 6 bases to trimming and J lost 3 bases, with 14 bases between them. The CDR3 is 13 residues long. CDR1 is SQVTM and CDR2 is ANQGSEA in the germline V gene. The CDR3 region has the DNA TGCAGCGTCGTCGGGGGGGAGGACACTGAAGCTTTCTTT. The encoded protein is CSVVGGEDTEAFF.

The CDR3 protein is CSVRMRGGNEQFF. The CDR3 coding sequence is TGCAGCGTTCGGATGCGGGGGGGCAATGAGCAGTTCTTC. The chain employs TRBV29-1 and TRBJ2-1; 9 bases agree with TRBD2. CDR3 size: 13 residues. V shed 5 bases and J 6 bases; nucleotides not matched to a gene: 5. The germline CDR1 and CDR2 sequences are SQVTM and ANQGSEA.

The chain has TRBV5-1 and TRBJ2-2; 10 bases agree with TRBD2. Unmatched junction bases numbered 3, after V lost 1 base and J lost 3 bases. Germline assignment: CDR1 SGHRS and CDR2 YFSETQ. CDR3 length: 16 residues. For the CDR3, the DNA is TGCGCCAGCAGCTTGATAACTAGCGGGGACACCGGGGAGCTGTTTTTT. Translating it yields CASSLITSGDTGELFF.

The V call is TRBV7-3, the J call TRBJ2-2; TRBD1 matches 9 bases. V lost 7 bases and J lost 7; bases outside the gene matches: 10. Germline CDR1 and CDR2: SGHTA and FQGTGA. The CDR3 runs to 15 residues. CDR3 protein: CASKTGTGIGGELFF. The CDR3, as DNA: TGTGCCAGCAAGACCGGGACAGGGATTGGCGGGGAGCTGTTTTTT.

V gene TRBV19 combines with J gene TRBJ2-7; D might be TRBD2 (5 bases). V was shortened by 2 bases and J by 6 bases, with 14 bases between the two germline ends. This CDR3 has 14 amino acids. The germline V gene encodes CDR1 LNHDA and CDR2 SQIVND (reference sequence). In DNA form, the CDR3 reads TGTGCCAGTAGTATAAGTAAAGGGAGAGGCGAGCAGTACTTC. Protein sequence: CASSISKGRGEQYF.

This rearrangement joins TRBV6-5 to TRBJ1-4, with D possibly being TRBD1 (6 bases). CDR3 length: 14 residues. The V gene's germline CDR1 is MNHEY and CDR2 SVGAGI. Trimming stripped 10 bases from V and 7 bases from J, with 19 bases between. The CDR3 coding sequence is TGTGCCACCTCAGACAGGTCCTGGGGTGAAAAACTGTTTTTT. The encoded protein is CATSDRSWGEKLFF.

The gene calls are TRBV11-2 and TRBJ1-3, with 8 nucleotides matching TRBD1. The V gene end was trimmed by 3 bases and the J gene end by 4 bases; junction bases not matched to a gene: 5. This CDR3 has 15 amino acids. Germline V gives CDR1 SGHAT, CDR2 FQNNGV. The CDR3 DNA reads as TGTGCCAGCAGCTTCCAGGGGGCGTCGGGAAACACCATATATTTT. This codes for CASSFQGASGNTIYF. The complete variable domain, with remaining parts taken from reference TRBV11-2 and TRBJ1-3, reads EAGVAQSPRYKIIEKRQSVAFWCNPISGHATLYWYQQILGQGPKLLIQFQNNGVVDDSQLPKDRFSAERLKGVDSTLKIQPAKLEDSAVYLCASSFQGASGNTIYFGEGSWLTVV.

This clone was counted once. This CDR3 reads CASSPPLGQGPDTQYF. The CDR3 region has the DNA TGTGCCAGCTCACCCCCACTTGGACAGGGTCCAGATACGCAGTATTTT. The V call is TRBV18, the J call TRBJ2-3, with TRBD1 identical over 8 bases. The CDR3 is made up of 16 amino acids. Looked up from germline, CDR1 is KGHSH and CDR2 is LQKENI. After removal of 3 bases from V and 4 bases from J, the junction contained 9 bases not matched to a gene.

This chain connects TRBV29-1 to TRBJ2-3; 9 positions agree with TRBD2. The V gene's germline CDR1 is SQVTM and CDR2 ANQGSEA. CDR3 size: 15 residues. J lost 2 bases, V lost 1 base, and 4 bases had no gene match. Here the CDR3 DNA reads TGCAGCGTTGAAGGCGGGAGGGGGGCCACAGATACGCAGTATTTT. Residues: CSVEGGRGATDTQYF.

This chain's CDR3 is CATSDSHRVVPQHF. CDR3 bases: TGTGCCACCAGTGATTCTCACAGGGTGGTCCCCCAGCATTTT. The rearrangement links TRBV24-1 to TRBJ1-5, with D perhaps matching TRBD1 (6 bases). Germline CDR1 reads KGHDR; CDR2 reads SFDVKD. Between the trimmed V and J ends, which lost 2 bases and 10 bases, there was a span of 14 bases. The CDR3 is made up of 14 amino acids.

The J gene is TRBJ1-4, the V gene TRBV6-6; weak D call: TRBD1 (6 bases). Trimming pared 0 bases from V and 8 bases from J, leaving 13 bases between. CDR3 length equals 15 residues. Germline CDR1 and CDR2: MNHNY and SVGAGI (reference sequence). In DNA, the CDR3 is TGTGCCAGCAGTTACTCCCCAGGGGCTGGGGAAAAACTGTTTTTT. It specifies CASSYSPGAGEKLFF.

The V and J genes are TRBV6-1 and TRBJ2-7, with a tentative D call TRBD1 (6 bases). Trimming removed 2 bases at V and 2 bases at J, with 13 bases between. The germline CDR1 and CDR2 sequences are MNHNS and SASEGT. CDR3 length: 15 amino acids. In nucleotides, the CDR3 is TGTGCCAGCAGTGAATCCGTAGCAGGGGCCTACGAGCAGTACTTC. This translates into CASSESVAGAYEQYF.

The V call is TRBV6-1, the J call TRBJ2-5, with 14 bases matching TRBD2. Germline CDR1 and CDR2: MNHNS and SASEGT. V was pared by 1 base and J by 5 bases, with 6 bases of the junction left unmatched. The CDR3 totals 17 residues. CDR3 DNA sequence: TGTGCCAGCAGTGAAGGTCGACTAGCGGGAGGGATGGAGACCCAGTACTTC. It yields the protein CASSEGRLAGGMETQYF.

V and J are TRBV6-2 or TRBV6-3 and TRBJ2-1, with D tentatively TRBD1 (5 bases). Trimming took off 2 bases at V and 8 bases at J, with 7 bases between the two ends. Germline assignment: CDR1 MNHEY and CDR2 SVGEGT. This CDR3 is built from 12 residues. CDR3: CASSYEGDEQFF. As DNA, the CDR3 is TGTGCCAGCAGTTACGAAGGGGATGAGCAGTTCTTC.

This sequence joins TRBV11-3 and TRBJ2-2; tentative D call: TRBD2 (6 bases). Germline V CDR1 and CDR2: SGHNT, YENEEA. The CDR3 sequence is 16 residues long. Trimming stripped 1 base from V and 1 base from J, with 10 bases between. CDR3 region: CASSLGGSGNTGELFF. The CDR3 DNA sequence: TGTGCCAGCAGCTTAGGGGGTAGCGGGAACACCGGGGAGCTGTTTTTT.

The CDR3 DNA reads as TGCAGCGTTGAAGACCCTGGGGGCAGGGGGTACGAGCAGTACTTC. This gives the protein CSVEDPGGRGYEQYF. This sequence joins TRBV29-1 and TRBJ2-7, with 7 bases aligning to TRBD1. The CDR3 spans 15 residues. V shed 0 bases, J shed 4 bases, and the junction held 9 bases outside the gene matches. CDR1 is SQVTM, CDR2 ANQGSEA, per germline.

This clone has only one observation. This chain links TRBV24-1 with TRBJ2-3; D not certain. This CDR3 has 13 amino acids. V was shortened by 7 bases and J by 3 bases, with 10 bases between the two germline ends. Germline-derived CDR1 and CDR2 are KGHDR and SFDVKD. Here the CDR3 DNA reads TGTGCCACCAGGGGCTCAGGAACAGATACGCAGTATTTT. Translation: CATRGSGTDTQYF.

There are a few counts of this clone. The chain joins TRBV5-8 to TRBJ2-7, with 10 positions matching TRBD2. Germline V gives CDR1 SGHTS, CDR2 YDEGEE. Trimming removed 2 bases from V and 2 bases from J; junction bases left unmatched: 1. This CDR3 spans 14 amino acids. CDR3: CASSFLAGAYEQYF. CDR3 bases: TGTGCCAGCAGCTTCCTAGCGGGGGCCTACGAGCAGTACTTC.

The genes are TRBV5-4 and TRBJ2-3; D might be TRBD1 (6 bases). V was pared by 5 bases and J by 3 bases, with 16 bases between. This CDR3 has 15 amino acids. CDR1 is SGHNT and CDR2 is YYREEE in the germline V gene (reference sequence). The CDR3 DNA sequence: TGTGCCAGCAGGGGGGCCGAGATTGGGACAGATACGCAGTATTTT. This sequence encodes CASRGAEIGTDTQYF. The full variable domain, rest sourced from reference TRBV5-4 and TRBJ2-3, is ETGVTQSPTHLIKTRGQQVTLRCSSQSGHNTVSWYQQALGQGPQFIFQYYREEENGRGNFPPRFSGLQFPNYSSELNVNALELDDSALYLCASRGAEIGTDTQYFGPGTRLTVL.